The 14 T cell receptor beta chains in this list originate from one sample, sequenced in a study of molecular identifiers for immune sequencing clone quantification. TCRdb re-called the PCR reads with MiXCR, one entry per CDR3 protein. The sample holds 600,000 to 650,000 distinct CDR3 sequences, 15% to 20% seen once. The sample was naive CD8+ T cells from blood, with Jurkat cell RNA spiked in. Documented subset: FACS-sorted CD8+CD4-CCR7+CD45RA+ naive T cells. The source of these receptors is a human donor in good health. Some libraries in this study had Jurkat cell RNA spiked in.

This clonotype appeared many times. A read error may produce the germline difference seen at one junction end. This chain connects TRBV4-1 to TRBJ1-1, with a weak D call TRBD1 (5 bases). This CDR3 is built from 13 residues. The germline V gene encodes CDR1 MGHRA and CDR2 YSYEKL. The DNA of the CDR3 is TGTGCCAGCAGCCCCAGTGGGGGCACTGAAGCTTTCTTT. It specifies CASSPSGGTEAFF.

This clonotype was counted ten times or more. This CDR3 is CASSLNRGSSYNSPLHF. Written as DNA, the CDR3 is TGTGCCAGCAGCTTAAACAGGGGAAGCTCCTATAATTCACCCCTCCACTTT. The chain recombines TRBV7-2 with TRBJ1-6; 7 bases are a match to TRBD1. The ends lost 2 bases at V and 0 bases at J; junction bases unmatched: 4. Germline V lookup: CDR1 SGHTA, CDR2 FQGNSA. The CDR3 is made up of 17 amino acids.

This clonotype was observed a few times. Here the CDR3 DNA reads TGTGCCAGCAGCCCGATGACTGGGGCGGGATACGAGCAGTACTTC. Translated: CASSPMTGAGYEQYF. V and J are TRBV11-2 and TRBJ2-7; the D gene is possibly TRBD2 (6 bases). The CDR3 is 15 residues long. Trimming removed 5 bases at V and 4 bases at J, with 18 bases between. CDR1 is SGHAT and CDR2 is FQNNGV in the germline V gene.

This clonotype showed up just a few times. The chain couples TRBV30 to TRBJ2-1, with a weak D call TRBD1 (6 bases). The CDR3 extends over 17 amino acids. Germline V CDR1 and CDR2: GTSNPN, SVGIG (reference sequence). With 2 bases removed from V and 0 bases from J, the gap between germline ends came to 17 bases. This CDR3 reads CAWSWGPQQSSYNEQFF. Written as DNA, the CDR3 is TGTGCCTGGAGTTGGGGGCCCCAGCAGAGCTCCTACAATGAGCAGTTCTTC.

This clonotype was counted many times. The chain has TRBV2 and TRBJ1-5; 8 nucleotides agree with TRBD1. Germline CDR1 SNHLY, CDR2 FYNNEI. The ends lost 1 base at V and 3 bases at J; junction bases unmatched: 8. The CDR3 is 17 amino acids. The CDR3 protein is CASSEGVDRVYNQPQHF. Here the CDR3 DNA reads TGTGCCAGCAGTGAAGGAGTGGACAGGGTTTACAATCAGCCCCAGCATTTT.

Note on this clonotype: A much bigger clone sits one base away, suggesting this may be a read error. The chain joins TRBV19 to TRBJ1-1, with no clear D. Looked up from germline, CDR1 is LNHDA and CDR2 is SQIVND (reference sequence). The CDR3 is 11 residues long. CDR3 bases: TGTGCCAGTAGTATTGCCACTGAAGCTCTCTTT. The encoded protein is CASSIATEALF.

In its sample, this clonotype was seen many times. The chain is built from TRBV19 and TRBJ2-7; 10 nucleotides line up with TRBD2. V was pared by 3 bases and J by 6 bases, with 8 bases of the junction left unmatched. The CDR3 runs 15 residues. CDR1 and CDR2 (germline): LNHDA, SQIVND (reference sequence). The CDR3 coding sequence is TGTGCCAGTAGTATTATGCTAGCGGGAGACCCCGAGCAGTACTTC. It is translated as CASSIMLAGDPEQYF.

This clonotype was found many times. The chain combines TRBV29-1 with TRBJ1-4; 11 bases match TRBD1. There are 16 residues in the CDR3. V lost 3 bases, J lost 7 bases, and 10 bases stayed unmatched. CDR1 and CDR2 from the germline V gene are SQVTM and ANQGSEA. CDR3 sequence (DNA): TGCAGCGTTGATGGAACCCCGGGACAGGGGGGTGAAAAACTGTTTTTT. Translation: CSVDGTPGQGGEKLFF. Full variable domain (rest looked up from reference TRBV29-1 and TRBJ1-4): SAVISQKPSRDICQRGTSLTIQCQVDSQVTMMFWYRQQPGQSLTLIATANQGSEATYESGFVIDKFPISRPNLTFSTLTVSNMSPEDSSIYLCSVDGTPGQGGEKLFFGSGTQLSVL.

In this sample, this clonotype turned up many times. The rearrangement links TRBV9 to TRBJ1-1, with D maybe TRBD1 (6 bases). Trimming shortened V by 3 bases and J by 4 bases, and 19 bases separated the two germline ends. The germline CDR1 and CDR2 sequences are SGDLS and YYNGEE. CDR3 length: 16 residues. DNA for the CDR3: TGTGCCAGCAGCGAGGGAGGGGGGGGATCGGGCACTGAAGCTTTCTTT. This encodes CASSEGGGGSGTEAFF.

The chain uses TRBV9 and TRBJ2-5, with TRBD2 matching 12 bases. The CDR3 is made up of 19 amino acids. Germline-derived CDR1 and CDR2 are SGDLS and YYNGEE. V shed 7 bases, J shed 0 bases, and the junction held 16 bases outside the gene matches. Here the CDR3 DNA reads TGTGCCAGCTCCAGGGCTGCCGGGACTAGCGGGCACCACCAAGAGACCCAGTACTTC. It codes for CASSRAAGTSGHHQETQYF.

J is TRBJ1-6 and V is TRBV6-6; D is ambiguous. The CDR3 consists of 15 residues. V was trimmed by 0 bases and J by 8 bases, leaving 11 bases between them. Germline assignment: CDR1 MNHNY and CDR2 SVGAGI (reference sequence). The CDR3 protein is CASSYSGVGDSPLHF. Written as DNA, the CDR3 is TGTGCCAGCAGTTACTCTGGGGTCGGGGATTCACCCCTCCACTTT.

Concerning this clonotype itself: It may be a read error: a sequence one base away is much more abundant. Here the CDR3 omits its conserved ending phenylalanine or tryptophan, so a read error is the likely source. V gene TRBV19 combines with J gene TRBJ1-5; 7 bases agree with TRBD1. Germline CDR1 and CDR2: LNHDA and SQIVND (reference sequence). With V trimmed by 7 bases and J by 7 bases, 10 bases remained unmatched. The CDR3 loop spans 14 amino acids. As DNA, the CDR3 is TGTGCCAGTAATCTACAGGGGCTGGGGCAGCCCCAGCATTCT. This gives the protein CASNLQGLGQPQHS.

The chain couples TRBV20-1 to TRBJ1-2; D unresolved. Germline V gives CDR1 DFQATT, CDR2 SNEGSKA (reference sequence). The germline V and J ends were trimmed by 8 bases and 4 bases, with 20 bases remaining between them. CDR3 length: 14 residues. The CDR3 loop reads CSFPPSPQPYGYTF. CDR3 in DNA: TGCAGTTTCCCACCCTCACCCCAACCCTATGGCTACACCTTC.

This clonotype was seen repeatedly, ten times or more. The chain couples TRBV7-9 to TRBJ2-3, with D perhaps matching TRBD2 (6 bases). The CDR3 is 13 amino acids. Trimming took off 5 bases at V and 5 bases at J, with 11 bases between the two ends. The germline CDR1 and CDR2 sequences are SEHNR and FQNEAQ (reference sequence). CDR3 coding DNA: TGTGCCAGCAGCCCCCGGCGGGAAGATACGCAGTATTTT. Residues: CASSPRREDTQYF.